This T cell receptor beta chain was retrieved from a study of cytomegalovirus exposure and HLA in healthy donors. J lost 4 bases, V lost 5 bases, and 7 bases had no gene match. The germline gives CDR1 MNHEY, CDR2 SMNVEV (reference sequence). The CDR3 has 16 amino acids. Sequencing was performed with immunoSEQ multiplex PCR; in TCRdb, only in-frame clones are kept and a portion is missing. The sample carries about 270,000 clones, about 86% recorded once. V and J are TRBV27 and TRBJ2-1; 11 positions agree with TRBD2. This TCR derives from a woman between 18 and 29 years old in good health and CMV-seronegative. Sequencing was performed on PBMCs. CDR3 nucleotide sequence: TGTGCCAGCAGTAAACCGGGACTAGCGGATTACAATGAGCAGTTCTTC. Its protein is CASSKPGLADYNEQFF.